This T cell receptor beta chain was documented in a study of blood T cell repertoires in COVID-19. Study details: COVID-19 samples, acute and convalescent, were from the United States, Italy and Spain. T cells, B-cell-depleted T cells, or PBMCs provided the cDNA or gDNA that served as material.

Original data processing: Amplification of reference gene primers was used by the study to estimate nucleated cell counts. TCRdb's table, derived via immunoSEQ multiplex PCR, lists solely in-frame clones and lacks some. The V and J calls and clone size come from that table; D and trimming were worked out from the DNA. The sample has some 60,000 clones; over 85% are singletons. Per the germline V gene, CDR1 is LNHDA and CDR2 is SQIVND (reference sequence). V was shortened by 5 bases and J by 5 bases, with 15 bases between the two germline ends. The CDR3 is made up of 15 amino acids. Input material: peripheral blood. The genes are TRBV19 and TRBJ1-4; a weak D match, TRBD1 (6 bases). The TCR comes from a human donor in a cohort sampled during active COVID-19. CDR3 sequence: CASSSTGGINEKLFF. CDR3 nucleotide sequence: TGTGCCAGTAGTTCGACTGGGGGCATAAATGAAAAACTGTTTTTT.